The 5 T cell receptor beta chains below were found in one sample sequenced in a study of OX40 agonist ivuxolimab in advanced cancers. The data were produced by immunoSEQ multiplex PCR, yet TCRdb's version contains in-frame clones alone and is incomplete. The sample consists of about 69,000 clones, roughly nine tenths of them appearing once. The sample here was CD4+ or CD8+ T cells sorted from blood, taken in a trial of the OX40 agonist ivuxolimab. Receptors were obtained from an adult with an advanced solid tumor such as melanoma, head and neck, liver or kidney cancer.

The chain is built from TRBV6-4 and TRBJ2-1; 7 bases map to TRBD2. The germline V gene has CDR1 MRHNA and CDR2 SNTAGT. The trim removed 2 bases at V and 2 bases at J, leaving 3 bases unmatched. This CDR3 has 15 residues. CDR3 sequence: CASSDGGGPYNEQFF. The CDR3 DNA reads TGTGCCAGCAGTGACGGGGGGGGACCCTACAATGAGCAGTTCTTC.

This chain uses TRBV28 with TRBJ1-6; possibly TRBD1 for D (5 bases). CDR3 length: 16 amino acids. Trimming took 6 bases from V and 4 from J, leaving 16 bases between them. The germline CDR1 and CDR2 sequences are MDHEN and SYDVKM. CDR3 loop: CASRKGWGRYNSPLHF. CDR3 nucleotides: TGTGCCAGCAGAAAGGGGTGGGGAAGGTATAATTCACCCCTCCACTTT.

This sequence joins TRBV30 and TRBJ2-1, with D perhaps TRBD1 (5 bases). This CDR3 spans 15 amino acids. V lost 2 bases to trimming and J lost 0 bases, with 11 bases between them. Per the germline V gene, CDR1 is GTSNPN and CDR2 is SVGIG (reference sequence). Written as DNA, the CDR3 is TGTGCCTGGAGTACAGGTCCGAGCTCCTACAATGAGCAGTTCTTC. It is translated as CAWSTGPSSYNEQFF. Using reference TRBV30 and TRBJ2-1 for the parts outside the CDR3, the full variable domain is SQTIHQWPATLVQPVGSPLSLECTVEGTSNPNLYWYRQAAGRGLQLLFYSVGIGQISSEVPQNLSASRPQDRQFILSSKKLLLSDSGFYLCAWSTGPSSYNEQFFGPGTRLTVL.

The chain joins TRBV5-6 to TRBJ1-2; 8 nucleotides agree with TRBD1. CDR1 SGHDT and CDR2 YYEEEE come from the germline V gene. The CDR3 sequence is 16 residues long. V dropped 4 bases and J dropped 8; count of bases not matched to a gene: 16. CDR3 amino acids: CASSHRDRLFIKGYTF. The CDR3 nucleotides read TGTGCCAGCAGCCATCGGGACAGGCTCTTTATAAAGGGCTACACCTTC.

CDR3 bases: TGTGCCAGCAGCGTGGAATCACAGGGGTGGGTTGAAGCTTTCTTT. Its translation is CASSVESQGWVEAFF. The chain has TRBV9 and TRBJ1-1, with 7 bases matching TRBD1. V shed 2 bases and J 7 bases; nucleotides not matched to a gene: 11. The CDR3 sequence is 15 residues long. Per germline, CDR1 SGDLS and CDR2 YYNGEE.